This T cell receptor beta chain was obtained from a study of T-cell memory formation after mild COVID-19. Study-level results: Cross-reactive memory appears to have joined, as suggested by some responding clones showing up in pre-infection memory.

TCRdb independently ran MiXCR on the 5' RACE reads; one entry per CDR3 protein. The repertoire holds 120,000 to 150,000 distinct CDR3 sequences, roughly 6.2% seen once, with approximately 2.1% in the top ten. Germline loops: CDR1 DFQATT, CDR2 SNEGSKA (reference sequence). The CDR3 extends over 13 amino acids. Trimming stripped 0 bases from V and 8 bases from J, with 11 bases between. The sample holds many counts of this clonotype. Its target is not known. V gene TRBV20-1 combines with J gene TRBJ1-5, with D possibly TRBD1 on 5 matching bases. The sample taken for sequencing was PBMCs or a T cell subset sorted from them (not recorded which). This TCR was sampled from an adult woman who had mild COVID-19 (a few samples of this study predate the infection). Cell type and time point are not known. The chain's CDR3 is CSAREGGLKPQHF. The DNA for the CDR3 is TGCAGTGCTAGAGAGGGGGGGTTGAAGCCCCAGCATTTT.